This TCR beta chain was identified during a study of T cells in Graves' hyperthyroidism and ophthalmopathy. This clonotype was counted only a few times. CDR3 size: 13 residues. Trimming cost V 4 bases and J 4 bases, with 10 bases left between them. Using RNA transcripts as the source, TCR beta CDR3 regions were amplified. Using the HTBI primer set, a first-round RT-PCR was run on the TCR CDR3. TCRdb itself ran the multiplex PCR reads through MiXCR, one entry per CDR3 protein. The sample consists of approximately 700,000 distinct CDR3 sequences, 45% of them appearing once. This chain connects TRBV12-3 or TRBV12-4 to TRBJ1-1; D is undetermined. Sequencing was done on a sample of peripheral blood or thyroid tissue (not recorded which). This clonotype was sampled from an adult man with Graves' disease, either hyperthyroidism or ophthalmopathy (not recorded which). The DNA for the CDR3 is TGTGCCAGCAGTTCCCCCGATGTCACTGAAGCTTTCTTT. It yields the protein CASSSPDVTEAFF.